What follows are 26 T cell receptor beta chains derived from one specimen sequenced in a study of T cells after yellow fever vaccination. From the 5' RACE reads, TCRdb called clonotypes with MiXCR, one entry per CDR3 protein. The sample has 450,000 to 550,000 distinct CDR3 sequences, roughly 22% seen once. Sequenced material: PBMCs, taken approximately 22 days after the first yellow fever vaccination. These receptors were taken from a man aged 18 to 29 who received the YFV17D yellow fever vaccine.

The chain uses TRBV15 and TRBJ1-4; 7 bases are shared with TRBD1. V lost 0 bases to trimming and J lost 8 bases; unmatched junction nucleotides: 12. This CDR3 region has 17 residues. Per the germline V gene, CDR1 is LNHNV and CDR2 is YYDKDF (reference sequence). The CDR3 DNA reads as TGTGCCACCAGCAGAGATCTTCGTAGGGGGCGGCGGGAAAAACTGTTTTTT. Encoded protein: CATSRDLRRGRREKLFF.

This clonotype was detected a few times. The genes are TRBV10-2 and TRBJ2-7, with no clear D. V lost 2 bases and J lost 2, with 10 bases in between. The CDR3 loop spans 14 amino acids. The V gene's germline CDR1 is WSHSY and CDR2 SAAADI. The CDR3: CASSEPRYPYEQYV. CDR3 coding DNA: TGCGCCAGCAGTGAGCCACGGTACCCCTACGAGCAGTACGTC.

This clonotype was seen repeatedly, ten times or more. V and J are TRBV30 and TRBJ1-4; TRBD1 matches 7 bases. The J segment lost 0 bases and the V segment lost 2 bases, leaving 3 bases of the junction unmatched. CDR1 GTSNPN and CDR2 SVGIG come from the germline V gene (reference sequence). The CDR3 totals 15 residues. For the CDR3, the DNA is TGTGCCTGGAGTTTTACAGGGGCAACTAATGAAAAACTGTTTTTT. This translates into CAWSFTGATNEKLFF.

This clonotype was detected many times. CDR3 amino acids: CATSRGRSSYNEQFF. In DNA form, the CDR3 reads TGTGCCACCAGCAGAGGCCGGAGCTCCTACAATGAGCAGTTCTTC. The chain employs TRBV15 and TRBJ2-1; D gene uncertain. The length of the CDR3 is 15 residues. Per germline, CDR1 LNHNV and CDR2 YYDKDF (reference sequence). Deletions cut 1 base from V and 0 bases from J, with 7 bases between.

The chain couples TRBV7-2 to TRBJ2-7; TRBD2 might be the D (5 bases). V lost 5 bases and J 7 bases, leaving 15 bases between the germline ends. This CDR3 is built from 13 residues. Germline CDR1 and CDR2: SGHTA and FQGNSA. CDR3 loop: CASSTRDPGEQYV. CDR3 sequence (DNA): TGTGCCAGCAGCACCCGGGATCCTGGGGAGCAGTACGTC.

The chain has TRBV28 and TRBJ1-1; no clear D gene. CDR3 length: 13 amino acids. V dropped 6 bases and J dropped 1 base, with 9 bases sitting between them. Germline CDR1 MDHEN, CDR2 SYDVKM. CDR3 nucleotide sequence: TGTGCCAGCAGGTACAACAGGAACACTGAAGCTTTCTTT. It yields the protein CASRYNRNTEAFF.

This clonotype has more than one count but fewer than ten. The V call is TRBV4-3, the J call TRBJ2-2; D is undetermined. Germline lookup yields CDR1 LGHNA and CDR2 YSLEER. V was shortened by 0 bases and J by 0 bases, with 8 bases between the two germline ends. CDR3 size: 16 residues. CDR3 amino acids: CASSQDHGPNTGELFF. The DNA for the CDR3 is TGCGCCAGCAGCCAAGATCACGGACCGAACACCGGGGAGCTGTTTTTT.

The rearrangement links TRBV19 to TRBJ1-4, with unresolved D. V shed 7 bases and J shed 7 bases, with 10 bases lying between them. CDR1 is LNHDA, CDR2 SQIVND, per germline (reference sequence). CDR3 size: 12 residues. The CDR3 spells CASTGLAEKLFF. CDR3 DNA sequence: TGTGCCAGTACTGGACTCGCTGAAAAACTGTTTTTT.

This clonotype appeared many times. V usage is TRBV5-1 and J usage is TRBJ2-3; no clear D. The CDR3 runs to 13 residues. Germline loops: CDR1 SGHRS, CDR2 YFSETQ. Between the trimmed V and J ends, which lost 3 bases and 6 bases, there was a span of 11 bases. CDR3 sequence: CASSSNAQDTQYF. The CDR3 coding sequence is TGCGCCAGCAGCTCCAACGCTCAGGATACGCAGTATTTT. Combining the CDR3 with reference TRBV5-1 and TRBJ2-3 gives the whole variable domain KAGVTQTPRYLIKTRGQQVTLSCSPISGHRSVSWYQQTPGQGLQFLFEYFSETQRNKGNFPGRFSGRQFSNSRSEMNVSTLELGDSALYLCASSSNAQDTQYFGPGTRLTVL.

This rearrangement joins TRBV20-1 to TRBJ2-5, with D perhaps TRBD2 (6 bases). Between the trimmed V and J ends, which lost 3 bases and 2 bases, there was a span of 19 bases. CDR1 is DFQATT and CDR2 is SNEGSKA in the germline V gene (reference sequence). CDR3 length: 16 residues. The CDR3, as DNA: TGCAGTGCTAGGACCCCCCGACTAGAATTACAAGAGACCCAGTACTTC. Encoded protein: CSARTPRLELQETQYF.

This clonotype was seen only a few times. The J gene is TRBJ2-2, the V gene TRBV5-1, with D perhaps matching TRBD1 (6 bases). Between the trimmed V and J ends, which lost 1 base and 3 bases, there was a span of 7 bases. Per the germline V gene, CDR1 is SGHRS and CDR2 is YFSETQ. This CDR3 comprises 14 residues. CDR3 nucleotide sequence: TGCGCCAGCAGCTTGACAGGGTACACCGGGGAGCTGTTTTTT. Translation: CASSLTGYTGELFF.

The rearrangement uses TRBV20-1 and TRBJ1-6; a possible D gene is TRBD1 (6 bases). V was pared by 1 base and J by 6 bases, with 16 bases between. Germline loops: CDR1 DFQATT, CDR2 SNEGSKA (reference sequence). The CDR3 has 16 residues. The CDR3 DNA follows: TGCAGTGCTAGAGTTGGGGGGCAAATCTCTAATTCACCCCTCCACTTT. Residues: CSARVGGQISNSPLHF.

This chain joins TRBV5-1 and TRBJ2-7; D not resolved. CDR3 length: 12 amino acids. V lost 7 bases and J 2 bases, leaving 10 bases between the germline ends. Looked up from germline, CDR1 is SGHRS and CDR2 is YFSETQ. CDR3 loop: CASGVSPYEQYF. Written as DNA, the CDR3 is TGCGCCAGCGGGGTCAGTCCCTACGAGCAGTACTTC.

The rearrangement links TRBV7-2 to TRBJ2-3; tentatively, D is TRBD1 or TRBD2 (5 bases each). Trimming took 2 bases from V and 5 from J, leaving 14 bases between them. The germline V gene encodes CDR1 SGHTA and CDR2 FQGNSA. CDR3 length: 15 amino acids. As DNA, the CDR3 is TGTGCCAGCAGCTTACGCGCCGGGGCCCAAGATACGCAGTATTTT. Protein sequence: CASSLRAGAQDTQYF.

This chain links TRBV5-1 with TRBJ2-5; possible D gene TRBD2, 6 bases. Trimming left V 1 base short and J 5 bases short, with 15 bases between. The CDR3 runs 15 residues. Germline-derived CDR1 and CDR2 are SGHRS and YFSETQ. CDR3 loop: CASSLSLRGGETQYF. CDR3 DNA: TGCGCCAGCAGCTTGTCTCTTCGCGGAGGGGAGACCCAGTACTTC.

This clonotype was seen a handful of times. The chain combines TRBV5-6 with TRBJ2-2, with D perhaps TRBD1 (6 bases). The V gene's germline CDR1 is SGHDT and CDR2 YYEEEE. The CDR3 has 14 amino acids. V dropped 4 bases and J dropped 10 bases, with 17 bases sitting between them. In DNA, the CDR3 is TGTGCCAGCAGCCCGGGACACACGCTTATGGAGCTGTTTTTT. Encoded protein: CASSPGHTLMELFF.

This clonotype appeared a few times. The chain recombines TRBV4-2 with TRBJ1-1; D not resolved. The germline V and J ends were trimmed by 0 bases and 1 base, with 6 bases remaining between them. This CDR3 has 14 residues. In germline, CDR1 is LGHNA, CDR2 YNFKEQ. The chain's CDR3 is CASSQEETNTEAFF. CDR3 coding DNA: TGTGCCAGCAGCCAAGAAGAAACGAACACTGAAGCTTTCTTT.

The chain links TRBV6-1 to TRBJ2-7; TRBD2 aligns across 8 bases. With 10 bases clipped from V and 1 base from J, the junction kept 15 bases outside the gene matches. CDR1 and CDR2 (germline): MNHNS, SASEGT. The CDR3 sequence is 16 residues long. The DNA of the CDR3 is TGTGCCACCGCGCCGGGGGGGCAGACGACTTCCTACGAGCAGTACTTC. It yields the protein CATAPGGQTTSYEQYF.

In its sample, this clonotype was seen a few times. This chain joins TRBV7-8 and TRBJ2-7, with D maybe TRBD1 (6 bases). Germline values: CDR1 SGHVS, CDR2 FQNEAQ. The CDR3 covers 16 residues. V gave up 5 bases and J gave up 0 bases, with 17 bases separating them. As DNA, the CDR3 is TGTGCCAGCAGCCTCTACAGGGCCAGCTCCTCCTACGAGCAGTACGTC. Translated: CASSLYRASSSYEQYV.

This clonotype has just a few counts. The chain uses TRBV20-1 and TRBJ2-1, with 7 positions matching TRBD1. CDR3 length equals 18 residues. Germline-derived CDR1 and CDR2 are DFQATT and SNEGSKA (reference sequence). The J segment lost 2 bases and the V segment lost 8 bases, leaving 21 bases of the junction unmatched. This chain's CDR3 is CSTYYLTGSAQAYNEQFF. DNA of the CDR3: TGCAGTACCTACTACCTGACAGGGTCCGCTCAGGCCTACAATGAGCAGTTCTTC.

This clonotype was seen more than once but under ten times. J is TRBJ2-1 and V is TRBV7-2; D possibly corresponds to TRBD2 (5 bases). V was shortened by 5 bases and J by 4 bases, with 15 bases between the two germline ends. This CDR3 region has 15 residues. Germline CDR1 SGHTA, CDR2 FQGNSA. The CDR3 DNA sequence: TGTGCCAGCAGCGCGGGTCCTTTCGAGTACAATGAGCAGTTCTTC. Protein product: CASSAGPFEYNEQFF.

This chain connects TRBV6-2 or TRBV6-3 to TRBJ2-1, with a weak D call TRBD1 (6 bases). V lost 6 bases and J lost 5, with 20 bases in between. Germline lookup yields CDR1 MNHEY and CDR2 SVGEGT. The CDR3 spans 16 residues. CDR3 sequence reads: CASRKQGRKHDNEQFF. In nucleotides, the CDR3 is TGTGCCAGCAGGAAACAGGGTAGGAAACACGACAATGAGCAGTTCTTC.

The V and J genes are TRBV5-1 and TRBJ2-1; TRBD2 matches 14 bases. J was trimmed by 4 bases and V by 2 bases; bases with no gene match: 8. Looked up from germline, CDR1 is SGHRS and CDR2 is YFSETQ. The CDR3 covers 18 residues. The CDR3, as DNA: TGCGCCAGCAGCTTCCGGACTAGCGGGGGGCCCACGTACAATGAGCAGTTCTTC. Translation gives CASSFRTSGGPTYNEQFF.

This clonotype occurred a few times. The chain uses TRBV27 and TRBJ2-1; TRBD2 matches 12 bases. The length of the CDR3 is 15 residues. From germline, CDR1 is MNHEY and CDR2 SMNVEV (reference sequence). V dropped 6 bases and J dropped 6; count of bases not matched to a gene: 6. The CDR3 protein is CASSLAGGLLNEQFF. In DNA, the CDR3 is TGTGCCAGCAGCCTAGCGGGGGGGCTTCTCAATGAGCAGTTCTTC.

In its sample, this clonotype was seen a few times. For the CDR3, the DNA is TGCGCCAGCAATTTTTTGGAAGGAGGAGAGACCCAGTACTTC. Translating it yields CASNFLEGGETQYF. The chain has TRBV5-1 and TRBJ2-5; D perhaps matches TRBD2 (5 bases). The V and J ends lost 6 bases and 4 bases respectively, with 16 bases between them. Looked up from germline, CDR1 is SGHRS and CDR2 is YFSETQ. This CDR3 has 14 amino acids. The full variable domain, its missing parts supplied by reference TRBV5-1 and TRBJ2-5, is KAGVTQTPRYLIKTRGQQVTLSCSPISGHRSVSWYQQTPGQGLQFLFEYFSETQRNKGNFPGRFSGRQFSNSRSEMNVSTLELGDSALYLCASNFLEGGETQYFGPGTRLLVL.

This chain uses TRBV7-2 with TRBJ2-7; D may be TRBD1 or TRBD2 (5 bases each). Germline values: CDR1 SGHTA, CDR2 FQGNSA. Trimming removed 4 bases at V and 3 bases at J, with 16 bases between. This CDR3 region has 15 residues. The CDR3 bases are TGTGCCAGCAGCTCAATCCCCGGGACGCTCTACGAGCAGTACTTC. This encodes CASSSIPGTLYEQYF. Drawing the rest from reference TRBV7-2 and TRBJ2-7, the complete variable domain is GAGVSQSPSNKVTEKGKDVELRCDPISGHTALYWYRQSLGQGLEFLIYFQGNSAPDKSGLPSDRFSAERTGGSVSTLTIQRTQQEDSAVYLCASSSIPGTLYEQYFGPGTRLTVT.